This TCR beta chain was identified during a study of blood T cells in healthy people across ages. Study conclusions and caveats: Aged donors had fewer naive CD4+ cells and lower diversity than long-lived donors.

A J-beta primer mix and a sample-barcoded 5' primer were used in a second PCR of about 6 to 12 cycles. One entry per CDR3 protein results from TCRdb running MiXCR on the 5' RACE reads. The sample has hundreds of thousands of distinct CDR3 sequences, roughly half seen once. CDR1 is SQVTM and CDR2 is ANQGSEA in the germline V gene. The CDR3 is made up of 12 amino acids. With 6 bases removed from V and 1 base from J, the gap between germline ends came to 9 bases. This clonotype was seen a handful of times. Its antigen is unknown. Sequencing was performed on blood. This clonotype was obtained from a man in his 60s in good health. The chain joins TRBV29-1 to TRBJ2-5; D not resolved. This CDR3 reads CSVVRSQETQYF. The CDR3 DNA is TGCAGCGTAGTTAGAAGCCAAGAGACCCAGTACTTC.